This T cell receptor (beta chain) was sequenced during a study of CD8 T cells in ankylosing spondylitis. General study points: Clones linked to disease, bearing a CD8+ phenotype, were relatively rare in peripheral blood. A TCR beta motif of about 8 highly homologous variants seemed to mark ankylosing spondylitis blood. Disease-linked clones reportedly showed significant enrichment in matched ankylosing spondylitis synovial fluid.

In the case of this clonotype: Its antigen is currently unknown.

Trimming removed 0 bases at V and 0 bases at J, with 9 bases between. The CDR3 is 16 residues long. CDR1 ENHRY and CDR2 SYGVKD come from the germline V gene. TCRdb re-analysed the 5' RACE reads in MiXCR, keeping a single row per CDR3 protein. The sample contains around 770,000 distinct CDR3 sequences, around 19% of which appear only once. The J gene is TRBJ1-5, the V gene TRBV10-3; TRBD1 might be the D (5 bases). The sequence was obtained from a male donor with ankylosing spondylitis. The specimen sequenced was blood, either unsorted or a sorted T cell fraction (not recorded which). In DNA form, the CDR3 reads TGTGCCATCAGTGAGTCGGAAGGGGTTAGCAATCAGCCCCAGCATTTT. Protein product: CAISESEGVSNQPQHF.